The 19 T cell receptor beta chains given below trace back to one sample, sequenced in a study of shared clonotypes between healthy human individuals. TCRdb's copy holds only in-frame clones and misses some; the assay was immunoSEQ multiplex PCR. The sample includes about 670,000 clones, about two thirds of them seen just once. The sample consisted of memory CD4+ T cells sorted from blood. Subset: CD45RA-negative fraction. Every receptor here comes from a woman aged 25 to 39 in good health.

This clone has only one observation. The genes are TRBV28 and TRBJ1-5, with 10 nucleotides matching TRBD1. Trimming took 5 bases from V and 4 from J; bases not matched to a gene: 5. This CDR3 is built from 15 residues. Germline-derived CDR1 and CDR2 are MDHEN and SYDVKM. CDR3 sequence: CASSLTGQGNQPQHF. The DNA of the CDR3 is TGTGCCAGCAGTCTAACGGGACAGGGGAATCAGCCCCAGCATTTT.

This clone was seen a few times. The V call is TRBV11-2, the J call TRBJ2-5, with D possibly called TRBD1 or TRBD2 (5 bases each). With the DNA end fitting TRBJ2-7 better, the J assignment may be wrong. The germline gives CDR1 SGHAT, CDR2 FQNNGV. This CDR3 spans 14 amino acids. CDR3 amino acids: CASLEPGRKNEQYF. Written as DNA, the CDR3 is TGTGCCAGCTTGGAACCGGGACGGAAGAACGAGCAGTACTTC.

This chain joins TRBV7-9 and TRBJ1-1; D gene ambiguous. V shed 5 bases and J shed 3 bases, with 13 bases lying between them. CDR3 length equals 14 residues. CDR1 and CDR2 (germline): SEHNR, FQNEAQ (reference sequence). Here the CDR3 reads CASSDGIWDTEAFF. The DNA for the CDR3 is TGTGCCAGCAGCGACGGGATATGGGACACTGAAGCTTTCTTT.

This clone was seen more than once but under ten times. The rearrangement joins TRBV5-1 to TRBJ2-2; possible D gene TRBD1, 6 bases. From germline, CDR1 is SGHRS and CDR2 YFSETQ. V dropped 4 bases and J dropped 0 bases, with 13 bases sitting between them. The CDR3 has 16 amino acids. CDR3 in DNA: TGCGCCAGCAGCCCGGGACACCAGTCGAACACCGGGGAGCTGTTTTTT. Amino acids: CASSPGHQSNTGELFF. Based on the CDR3 plus reference TRBV5-1 and TRBJ2-2, the full variable domain is KAGVTQTPRYLIKTRGQQVTLSCSPISGHRSVSWYQQTPGQGLQFLFEYFSETQRNKGNFPGRFSGRQFSNSRSEMNVSTLELGDSALYLCASSPGHQSNTGELFFGEGSRLTVL.

V and J are TRBV2 and TRBJ2-3; D is ambiguous. This CDR3 comprises 14 residues. V lost 4 bases, J lost 3 bases, and 11 bases lay in between. Germline V gene lookup returns CDR1 SNHLY and CDR2 FYNNEI. DNA for the CDR3: TGTGCCAGCAGTGTTTTGACAACTACAGATACGCAGTATTTT. Protein product: CASSVLTTTDTQYF.

This chain joins TRBV28 and TRBJ2-3, with 7 bases matching TRBD1. The CDR3 is 13 residues long. After removal of 6 bases from V and 10 bases from J, the junction contained 10 bases not matched to a gene. Looked up from germline, CDR1 is MDHEN and CDR2 is SYDVKM. The CDR3 nucleotides are TGTGCCAGCAGAGGACAGGATCTGGGGGCGCAGTATTTT. Its translation is CASRGQDLGAQYF. The full variable domain, in which reference TRBV28 and TRBJ2-3 provide the parts outside the CDR3, is DVKVTQSSRYLVKRTGEKVFLECVQDMDHENMFWYRQDPGLGLRLIYFSYDVKMKEKGDIPEGYSVSREKKERFSLILESASTNQTSMYLCASRGQDLGAQYFGPGTRLTVL.

This clone was recorded once. This chain joins TRBV5-1 and TRBJ2-5; D is possibly TRBD1 (7 bases). This CDR3 has 15 residues. V lost 5 bases and J lost 5, with 19 bases in between. CDR1 is SGHRS and CDR2 is YFSETQ in the germline V gene. In nucleotides, the CDR3 is TGCGCCAGCAGAGAGGAGGGGGCTATTTTTGAGACCCAGTACTTC. Amino acid sequence: CASREEGAIFETQYF.

The chain recombines TRBV18 with TRBJ2-7; 10 bases match TRBD2. The CDR3 runs to 15 residues. Germline CDR1 KGHSH, CDR2 LQKENI. The V segment lost 3 bases and the J segment 5 bases; nucleotides outside the gene matches: 7. The CDR3 region is CASSPSLAGADEQYF. The CDR3, as DNA: TGTGCCAGCTCACCTTCTCTAGCGGGGGCCGACGAGCAGTACTTC.

V and J are TRBV28 and TRBJ2-5, with D tentatively TRBD1 (5 bases). With 0 bases removed from V and 5 bases from J, the gap between germline ends came to 10 bases. This CDR3 is built from 14 residues. Germline CDR1 MDHEN, CDR2 SYDVKM. CDR3 amino acids: CASSLWQGLETQYF. CDR3 DNA: TGTGCCAGCAGTTTATGGCAGGGTTTGGAGACCCAGTACTTC.

V and J are TRBV28 and TRBJ2-7; D gene uncertain. CDR1 and CDR2 from the germline V gene are MDHEN and SYDVKM. Trimming cost V 5 bases and J 3 bases, with 8 bases left between them. The CDR3 sequence is 12 residues long. DNA of the CDR3: TGTGCCAGCAGTGAATTACGCTACGAGCAGTACTTC. Translation: CASSELRYEQYF.

J is TRBJ1-1 and V is TRBV19; D not certain. The germline V and J ends were trimmed by 3 bases and 7 bases, with 15 bases remaining between them. The CDR3 runs 14 residues. Germline V gene lookup returns CDR1 LNHDA and CDR2 SQIVND (reference sequence). The chain's CDR3 is CASSMGVNVGEAFF. CDR3 DNA sequence: TGTGCCAGTAGTATGGGCGTCAATGTGGGTGAAGCTTTCTTT.

J is TRBJ2-7 and V is TRBV28, with a weak D call TRBD2 (6 bases). With 2 bases removed from V and 3 bases from J, the gap between germline ends came to 8 bases. CDR1 is MDHEN and CDR2 is SYDVKM in the germline V gene. CDR3 size: 13 residues. As DNA, the CDR3 is TGTGCCAGCAGTTTAGGGGGGTTCTACGAGCAGTACTTC. It codes for CASSLGGFYEQYF.

V is TRBV12-5 and J is TRBJ2-5; 14 nucleotides align to TRBD2. Per germline, CDR1 LGHNT and CDR2 FRNRAP. V dropped 5 bases and J dropped 5; count of bases not matched to a gene: 19. The CDR3 has 20 residues. The CDR3: CASGEGRRGLAGAWRETQYF. For the CDR3, the DNA is TGTGCTAGTGGTGAGGGACGCCGGGGACTAGCGGGAGCTTGGAGGGAGACCCAGTACTTC.

The J gene is TRBJ1-3, the V gene TRBV28; D might be TRBD1 (6 bases). The germline V and J ends were trimmed by 5 bases and 0 bases, with 14 bases remaining between them. Germline CDR1 is MDHEN and CDR2 is SYDVKM. The length of the CDR3 is 16 residues. The CDR3 sequence: CASSHTRGLSGNTIYF. CDR3 nucleotides: TGTGCCAGCAGTCACACCCGGGGGCTCTCTGGAAACACCATATATTTT.

This chain links TRBV28 with TRBJ1-2, with a tentative D call TRBD1 (5 bases). In germline, CDR1 is MDHEN, CDR2 SYDVKM. This CDR3 contains 15 residues. The V and J ends lost 5 bases and 3 bases respectively, with 16 bases between them. For the CDR3, the DNA is TGTGCCAGCAGTCCCACCGTGGACACCTACTATGGCTACACCTTC. This translates into CASSPTVDTYYGYTF.

This sequence joins TRBV11-2 and TRBJ2-7; possibly TRBD2 for D (6 bases). CDR1 SGHAT and CDR2 FQNNGV come from the germline V gene. Between the trimmed V and J ends, which lost 1 base and 4 bases, there was a span of 11 bases. The CDR3 contains 14 residues. The CDR3 DNA follows: TGTGCCAGCAGCTTAGCTCTGCGGGATTACGAGCAGTACTTC. Translation gives CASSLALRDYEQYF.

This chain uses TRBV7-9 with TRBJ2-2; D not certain. Looked up from germline, CDR1 is SEHNR and CDR2 is FQNEAQ (reference sequence). The CDR3 is made up of 16 amino acids. Trimming left V 1 base short and J 1 base short, with 10 bases between. The CDR3 loop is CASSLGTIWNTGELFF. CDR3 nucleotide sequence: TGTGCCAGCAGCTTAGGGACCATATGGAACACCGGGGAGCTGTTTTTT.

The V gene is TRBV2, the J gene TRBJ2-2; 8 nucleotides match TRBD2. The CDR3 length is 14 residues. Germline CDR1 reads SNHLY; CDR2 reads FYNNEI. J was trimmed by 4 bases and V by 9 bases; bases with no gene match: 7. The CDR3 DNA is TGTGCCAGTAGAGCGGGAGTTGGCACCGGGGAGCTGTTTTTT. Encoded protein: CASRAGVGTGELFF.

The chain recombines TRBV5-1 with TRBJ2-3; 16 bases map to TRBD2. Germline trimming cut 4 bases from V and 2 bases from J; bases unmatched to any gene: 7. This CDR3 contains 18 residues. CDR1 SGHRS and CDR2 YFSETQ come from the germline V gene. CDR3 sequence reads: CASSLGTSGRGPTDTQYF. In DNA, the CDR3 is TGCGCCAGCAGCCTGGGGACTAGCGGGAGGGGCCCCACAGATACGCAGTATTTT.